This T cell receptor beta chain was captured by sequencing in a study of blood T cell repertoires in COVID-19. In the study overall: Samples of COVID-19 (acute and convalescent) were obtained from the United States, Italy and Spain.

Sequencing was performed with immunoSEQ multiplex PCR; in TCRdb, only in-frame clones are kept and a portion is missing. The data show some 210,000 clones, with about 76% seen just once and about 8.9% held by the top ten. V shed 3 bases, J shed 3 bases, and the junction held 5 bases outside the gene matches. The CDR3 extends over 15 amino acids. The germline CDR1 and CDR2 sequences are LNHDA and SQIVND (reference sequence). Self-reported history from a screening survey and questionnaire set each donor's cohort. Sequenced: PBMCs or T cells enriched from blood (not recorded which). This sequence originates from a woman between 50 and 59 years old with acute COVID-19. The rearrangement uses TRBV19 and TRBJ2-1; 7 bases fit TRBD2. The CDR3 nucleotides are TGTGCCAGTAGTATGGGGGGGAACGGCTACAATGAGCAGTTCTTC. This encodes CASSMGGNGYNEQFF.